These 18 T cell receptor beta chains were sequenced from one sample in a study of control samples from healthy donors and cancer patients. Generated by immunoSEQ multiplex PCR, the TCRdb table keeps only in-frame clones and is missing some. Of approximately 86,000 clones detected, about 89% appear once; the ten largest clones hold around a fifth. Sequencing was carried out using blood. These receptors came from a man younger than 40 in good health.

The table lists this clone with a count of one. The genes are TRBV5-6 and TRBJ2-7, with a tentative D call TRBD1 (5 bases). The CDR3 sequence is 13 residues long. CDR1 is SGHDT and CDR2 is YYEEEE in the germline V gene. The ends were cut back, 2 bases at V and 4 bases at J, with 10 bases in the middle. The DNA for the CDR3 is TGTGCCAGCAGCTTACGACAGTCTTACGAGCAGTACGTC. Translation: CASSLRQSYEQYV.

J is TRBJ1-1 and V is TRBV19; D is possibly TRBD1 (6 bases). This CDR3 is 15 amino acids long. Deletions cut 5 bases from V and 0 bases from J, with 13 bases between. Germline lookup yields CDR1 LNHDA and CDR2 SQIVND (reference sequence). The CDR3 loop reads CASSAPGHMNTEAFF. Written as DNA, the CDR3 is TGTGCCAGTAGTGCCCCGGGACACATGAACACTGAAGCTTTCTTT.

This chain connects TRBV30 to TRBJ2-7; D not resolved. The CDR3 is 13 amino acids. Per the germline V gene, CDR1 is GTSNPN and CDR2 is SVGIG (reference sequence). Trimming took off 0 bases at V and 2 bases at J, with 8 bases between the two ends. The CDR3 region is CAWSVRPPYEQYF. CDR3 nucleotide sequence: TGTGCCTGGAGTGTACGCCCACCCTACGAGCAGTACTTC. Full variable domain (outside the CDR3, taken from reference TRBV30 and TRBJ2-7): SQTIHQWPATLVQPVGSPLSLECTVEGTSNPNLYWYRQAAGRGLQLLFYSVGIGQISSEVPQNLSASRPQDRQFILSSKKLLLSDSGFYLCAWSVRPPYEQYFGPGTRLTVT.

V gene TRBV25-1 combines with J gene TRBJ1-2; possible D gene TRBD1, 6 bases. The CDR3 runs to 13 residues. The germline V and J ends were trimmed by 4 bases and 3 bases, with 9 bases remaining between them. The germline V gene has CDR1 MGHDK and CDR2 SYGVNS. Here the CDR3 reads CASSVQGDYGYTF. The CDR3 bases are TGTGCCAGCAGTGTACAGGGAGACTATGGCTACACCTTC.

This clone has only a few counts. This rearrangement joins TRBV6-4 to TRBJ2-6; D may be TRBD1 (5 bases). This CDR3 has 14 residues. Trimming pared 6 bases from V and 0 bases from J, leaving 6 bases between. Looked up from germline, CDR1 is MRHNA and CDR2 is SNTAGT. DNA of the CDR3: TGTGCCAGCAGAGACAGCTCTGGGGCCAACGTCCTGACTTTC. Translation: CASRDSSGANVLTF.

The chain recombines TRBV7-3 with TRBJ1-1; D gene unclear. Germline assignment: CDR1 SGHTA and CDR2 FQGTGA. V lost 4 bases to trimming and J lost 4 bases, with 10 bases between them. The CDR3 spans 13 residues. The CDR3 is CASSWGGLTEAFF. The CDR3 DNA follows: TGTGCCAGCAGCTGGGGAGGGCTCACTGAAGCTTTCTTT.

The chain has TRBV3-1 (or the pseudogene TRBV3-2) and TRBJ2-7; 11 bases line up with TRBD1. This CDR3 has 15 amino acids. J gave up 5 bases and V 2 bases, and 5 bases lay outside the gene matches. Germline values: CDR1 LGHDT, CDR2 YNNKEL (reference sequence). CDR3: CASSQPGQGGDEQYF. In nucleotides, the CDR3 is TGTGCCAGCAGCCAACCGGGACAGGGGGGCGACGAGCAGTACTTC.

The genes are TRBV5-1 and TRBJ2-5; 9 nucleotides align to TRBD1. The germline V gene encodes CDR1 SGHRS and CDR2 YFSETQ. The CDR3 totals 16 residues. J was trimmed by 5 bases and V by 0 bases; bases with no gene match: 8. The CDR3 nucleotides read TGCGCCAGCAGCTTGGTCGGGACAGGGATGATGGAGACCCAGTACTTC. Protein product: CASSLVGTGMMETQYF. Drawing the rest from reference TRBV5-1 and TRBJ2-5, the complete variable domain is KAGVTQTPRYLIKTRGQQVTLSCSPISGHRSVSWYQQTPGQGLQFLFEYFSETQRNKGNFPGRFSGRQFSNSRSEMNVSTLELGDSALYLCASSLVGTGMMETQYFGPGTRLLVL.

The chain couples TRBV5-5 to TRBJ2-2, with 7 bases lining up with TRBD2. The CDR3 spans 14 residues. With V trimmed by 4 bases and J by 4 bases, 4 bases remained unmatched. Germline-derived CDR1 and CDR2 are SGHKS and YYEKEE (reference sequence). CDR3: CASSAIAGTGELFF. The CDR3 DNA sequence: TGTGCCAGCAGCGCCATAGCGGGCACCGGGGAGCTGTTTTTT.

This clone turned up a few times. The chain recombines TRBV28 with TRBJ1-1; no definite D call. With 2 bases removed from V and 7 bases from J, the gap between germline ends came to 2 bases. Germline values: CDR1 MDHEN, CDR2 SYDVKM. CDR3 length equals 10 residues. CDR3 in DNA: TGTGCCAGCAGTTTAAATGAAGCTTTCTTT. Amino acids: CASSLNEAFF.

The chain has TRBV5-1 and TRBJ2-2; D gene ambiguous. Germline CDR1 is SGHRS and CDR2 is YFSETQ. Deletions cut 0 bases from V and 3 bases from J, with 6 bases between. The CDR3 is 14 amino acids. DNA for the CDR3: TGCGCCAGCAGCTTGGGTTGGGACACCGGGGAGCTGTTTTTT. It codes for CASSLGWDTGELFF. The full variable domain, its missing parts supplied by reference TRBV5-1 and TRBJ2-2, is KAGVTQTPRYLIKTRGQQVTLSCSPISGHRSVSWYQQTPGQGLQFLFEYFSETQRNKGNFPGRFSGRQFSNSRSEMNVSTLELGDSALYLCASSLGWDTGELFFGEGSRLTVL.

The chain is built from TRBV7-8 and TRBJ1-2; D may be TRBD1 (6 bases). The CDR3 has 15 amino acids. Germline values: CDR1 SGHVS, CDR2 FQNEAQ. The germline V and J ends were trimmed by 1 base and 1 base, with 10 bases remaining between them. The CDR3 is CASSLGLGGNYGYTF. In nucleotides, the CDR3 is TGTGCCAGCAGCTTAGGGTTAGGGGGTAACTATGGCTACACCTTC.

The CDR3 DNA reads TGTGCCAGCAGCCCAGGTCGGAATGGCTACACCTTC. As protein: CASSPGRNGYTF. This chain links TRBV14 with TRBJ1-2; D gene uncertain. CDR3 length equals 12 residues. Trimming stripped 4 bases from V and 6 bases from J, with 9 bases between. Germline V CDR1 and CDR2: SGHDN, FVKESK.

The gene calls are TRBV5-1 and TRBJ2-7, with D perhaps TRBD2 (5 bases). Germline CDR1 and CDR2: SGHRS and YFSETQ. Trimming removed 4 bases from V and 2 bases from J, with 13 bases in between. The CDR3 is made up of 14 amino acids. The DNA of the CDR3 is TGCGCCAGCAGCGCCGAGGGCAGGACCTACGAGCAGTACTTC. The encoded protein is CASSAEGRTYEQYF.

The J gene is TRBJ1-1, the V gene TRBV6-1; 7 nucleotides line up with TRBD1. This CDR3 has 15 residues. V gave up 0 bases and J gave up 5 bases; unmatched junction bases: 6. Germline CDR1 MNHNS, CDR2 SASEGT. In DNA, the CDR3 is TGTGCCAGCAGTGAAGCGCAGGGCAGGGGGACTGAAGCTTTCTTT. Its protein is CASSEAQGRGTEAFF.

For the CDR3, the DNA is TGTGCCAGCAGTTATGGGGGGGGGACAGATACGCAGTATTTT. Translation gives CASSYGGGTDTQYF. The rearrangement uses TRBV6-5 and TRBJ2-3; TRBD2 matches at 7 bases. Germline CDR1 MNHEY, CDR2 SVGAGI. Unmatched junction bases numbered 3, after V lost 3 bases and J lost 3 bases. The CDR3 is 14 residues long.

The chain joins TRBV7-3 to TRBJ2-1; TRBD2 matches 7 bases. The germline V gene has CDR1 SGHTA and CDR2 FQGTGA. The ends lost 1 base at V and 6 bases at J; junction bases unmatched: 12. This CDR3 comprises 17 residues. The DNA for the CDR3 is TGTGCCAGCAGCTTAAGGGGCGGGGAGATAGCGGGCAATGAGCAGTTCTTC. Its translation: CASSLRGGEIAGNEQFF.

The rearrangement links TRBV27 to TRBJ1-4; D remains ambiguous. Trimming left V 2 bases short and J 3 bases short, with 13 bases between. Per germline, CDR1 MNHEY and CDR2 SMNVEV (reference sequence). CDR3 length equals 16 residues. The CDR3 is CASSLPPPRANEKLFF. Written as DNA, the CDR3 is TGTGCCAGCAGTTTACCCCCCCCAAGGGCTAATGAAAAACTGTTTTTT.